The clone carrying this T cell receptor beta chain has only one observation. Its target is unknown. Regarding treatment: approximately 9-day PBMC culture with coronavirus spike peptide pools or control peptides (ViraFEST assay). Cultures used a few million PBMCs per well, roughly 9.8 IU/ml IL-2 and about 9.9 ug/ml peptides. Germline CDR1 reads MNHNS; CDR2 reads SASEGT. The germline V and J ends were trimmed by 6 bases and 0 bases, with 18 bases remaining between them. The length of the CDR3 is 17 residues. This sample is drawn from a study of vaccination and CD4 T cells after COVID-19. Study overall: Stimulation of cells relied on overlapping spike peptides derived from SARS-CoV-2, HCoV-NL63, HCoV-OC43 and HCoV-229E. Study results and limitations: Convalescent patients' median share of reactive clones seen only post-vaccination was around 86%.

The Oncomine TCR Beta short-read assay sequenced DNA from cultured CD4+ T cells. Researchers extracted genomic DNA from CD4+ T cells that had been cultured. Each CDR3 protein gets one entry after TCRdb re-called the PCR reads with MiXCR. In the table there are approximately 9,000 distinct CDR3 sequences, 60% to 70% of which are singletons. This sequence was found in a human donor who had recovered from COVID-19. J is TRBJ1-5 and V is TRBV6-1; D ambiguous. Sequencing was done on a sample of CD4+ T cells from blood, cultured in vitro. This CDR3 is CASRLRADTYSNQPQHF. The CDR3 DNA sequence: TGTGCCAGCAGACTACGGGCAGATACGTATAGCAATCAGCCCCAGCATTTT.